Each of the 25 T cell receptor beta chains below was sequenced from the same sample in a study of cytomegalovirus exposure and HLA in healthy donors. Use of 60 Vbeta and 13 Jbeta primers characterized the PCR. TCRdb's copy holds only in-frame clones and misses some; the assay was immunoSEQ multiplex PCR. This sample carries 150,000 or so clones, 75% of them seen once, and the ten largest clones take over 3%. Material: PBMCs. Receptors were obtained from a man aged 35 to 55 in good health and CMV-seronegative.

This sequence joins TRBV5-1 and TRBJ2-1, with D hard to call. This CDR3 comprises 13 residues. V lost 0 bases and J lost 6, with 7 bases in between. Per germline, CDR1 SGHRS and CDR2 YFSETQ. The CDR3 sequence: CASSLGASNEQFF. In nucleotides, the CDR3 is TGCGCCAGCAGCTTGGGGGCGTCCAATGAGCAGTTCTTC.

The rearrangement joins TRBV6-1 to TRBJ1-3; D is possibly TRBD1 (5 bases). V was shortened by 5 bases and J by 1 base, with 6 bases between the two germline ends. This CDR3 region has 13 residues. The V gene's germline CDR1 is MNHNS and CDR2 SASEGT. This CDR3 reads CASSRGSGNTIYF. As DNA, the CDR3 is TGTGCCAGCAGTAGGGGTTCTGGAAACACCATATATTTT.

The CDR3 is CATSRDRGYEQYF. DNA for the CDR3: TGTGCCACCAGCAGAGATAGAGGGTACGAGCAGTACTTC. This sequence joins TRBV15 and TRBJ2-7, with a weak D call TRBD2 (5 bases). Germline V gene sequence: CDR1 LNHNV, CDR2 YYDKDF (reference sequence). This CDR3 has 13 residues. Trimming stripped 0 bases from V and 4 bases from J, with 7 bases between.

This clone showed up just once. V is TRBV5-1 and J is TRBJ1-4; 10 bases agree with TRBD1. This CDR3 comprises 15 residues. CDR1 is SGHRS and CDR2 is YFSETQ in the germline V gene. The ends lost 6 bases at V and 0 bases at J; junction bases unmatched: 2. The CDR3 reads CASNGQGATNEKLFF. In DNA form, the CDR3 reads TGCGCCAGCAATGGACAGGGGGCAACTAATGAAAAACTGTTTTTT.

J is TRBJ2-1 and V is TRBV4-3, with a tentative D call TRBD1 (5 bases). The CDR3 is 16 amino acids. Germline V gene lookup returns CDR1 LGHNA and CDR2 YSLEER. V was cut by 0 bases and J by 3 bases, with 12 bases left in between. CDR3 sequence reads: CASSQDQGDVYNEQFF. The DNA for the CDR3 is TGCGCCAGCAGCCAAGATCAGGGTGACGTCTACAATGAGCAGTTCTTC.

CDR3 loop: CASSFSAESSYNEQFF. CDR3 bases: TGCGCCAGCAGCTTTTCGGCGGAGAGCTCCTACAATGAGCAGTTCTTC. V usage is TRBV5-1 and J usage is TRBJ2-1; D remains unclear. The length of the CDR3 is 16 residues. Trimming took 2 bases from V and 0 from J, leaving 12 bases between them. Germline V CDR1 and CDR2: SGHRS, YFSETQ.

The chain uses TRBV28 and TRBJ1-2; the D gene is possibly TRBD1 (6 bases). The CDR3 sequence is 17 residues long. Germline loops: CDR1 MDHEN, CDR2 SYDVKM. Trimming shortened V by 7 bases and J by 6 bases, and 27 bases separated the two germline ends. As DNA, the CDR3 is TGTGCCAGCATCATCTCCCGGGGGGCGCGGCGTACGAATGGCTACACCTTC. Amino acid sequence: CASIISRGARRTNGYTF.

V gene TRBV5-1 combines with J gene TRBJ2-3; 9 bases agree with TRBD2. Germline V gene data show CDR1 as SGHRS and CDR2 as YFSETQ. The V segment lost 1 base and the J segment 0 bases; nucleotides outside the gene matches: 6. CDR3 length equals 17 residues. The CDR3 is CASSLPLAGPSTDTQYF. CDR3 DNA sequence: TGCGCCAGCAGCTTGCCCCTAGCGGGGCCTAGCACAGATACGCAGTATTTT.

V and J are TRBV7-9 and TRBJ2-7, with D possibly being TRBD1 (6 bases). This CDR3 is 14 amino acids long. Germline V gene data show CDR1 as SEHNR and CDR2 as FQNEAQ (reference sequence). V lost 3 bases, J lost 3 bases, and 12 bases lay in between. The CDR3 region has the DNA TGTGCCAGCAGCTTGGGTACAGGGATCTACGAGCAGTACTTC. As protein: CASSLGTGIYEQYF. The whole variable domain, remainder taken from reference TRBV7-9 and TRBJ2-7, is DTGVSQNPRHKITKRGQNVTFRCDPISEHNRLYWYRQTLGQGPEFLTYFQNEAQLEKSRLLSDRFSAERPKGSFSTLEIQRTEQGDSAMYLCASSLGTGIYEQYFGPGTRLTVT.

Only a few counts were recorded for this clone. V gene TRBV2 combines with J gene TRBJ1-2; D gene unclear. Germline V gene data show CDR1 as SNHLY and CDR2 as FYNNEI. The V end lost 3 bases, the J end lost 8 bases, and 13 bases lay between the germline ends. The CDR3 is 13 amino acids. The CDR3 DNA follows: TGTGCCAGCAGTGACAGAAACGGAGGGGGCTACACCTTC. The encoded protein is CASSDRNGGGYTF.

The chain uses TRBV7-2 and TRBJ2-2; 11 bases fit TRBD1. V lost 6 bases to trimming and J lost 3 bases; unmatched junction nucleotides: 0. CDR1 is SGHTA, CDR2 FQGNSA, per germline. This CDR3 has 14 amino acids. Here the CDR3 DNA reads TGTGCCAGCAGGGGACAGGGGGACACCGGGGAGCTGTTTTTT. Translated, it gives CASRGQGDTGELFF.

This clone was seen once. As DNA, the CDR3 is TGTGCCAGTAGTACTCGGACTGAAAAGGCAGATACGCAGTATTTT. Protein product: CASSTRTEKADTQYF. V is TRBV19 and J is TRBJ2-3; possible D gene TRBD2, 5 bases. The CDR3 totals 15 residues. Germline CDR1 LNHDA, CDR2 SQIVND (reference sequence). Trimming cost V 4 bases and J 4 bases, with 15 bases left between them.

This chain uses TRBV11-3 with TRBJ2-2, with no clear D. The ends were cut back, 1 base at V and 5 bases at J, with 11 bases in the middle. Per the germline V gene, CDR1 is SGHNT and CDR2 is YENEEA. This CDR3 has 15 amino acids. The CDR3 sequence: CASSLGQVGTGELFF. The CDR3, as DNA: TGTGCCAGCAGCTTAGGGCAGGTCGGAACCGGGGAGCTGTTTTTT.

The rearrangement joins TRBV18 to TRBJ2-7; 7 nucleotides match TRBD2. V shed 10 bases and J 0 bases; nucleotides not matched to a gene: 9. CDR3 length equals 14 residues. Per germline, CDR1 KGHSH and CDR2 LQKENI. The CDR3 is CATASGRRSYEQYF. The DNA for the CDR3 is TGTGCCACCGCTAGCGGTCGCCGCTCCTACGAGCAGTACTTC.

The chain couples TRBV6-5 to TRBJ1-1, with 10 nucleotides matching TRBD1. Looked up from germline, CDR1 is MNHEY and CDR2 is SVGAGI. This CDR3 is 14 amino acids long. Trimming removed 5 bases from V and 1 base from J; junction bases left unmatched: 1. This chain's CDR3 is CASSGQGGNTEAFF. The CDR3 DNA is TGTGCCAGCAGTGGACAGGGGGGGAACACTGAAGCTTTCTTT.

With regard to this clone: An end of the junction does not agree with germline; a read error may underlie this. The J gene is TRBJ1-2, the V gene TRBV2; D is perhaps TRBD1 (5 bases). The CDR3 is 15 residues long. Germline V CDR1 and CDR2: SNHLY, FYNNEI. In nucleotides, the CDR3 is TGTGCCAGCAGCGAAGTGATTGGTCAGGGTTATAGCTACACCTTC. Its translation is CASSEVIGQGYSYTF. Full variable domain (missing parts from reference TRBV2 and TRBJ1-2): EPEVTQTPSHQVTQMGQEVILRCVPISNHLYFYWYRQILGQKVEFLVSFYNNEISEKSEIFDDQFSVERPDGSNFTLKIRSTKLEDSAMYFCASSEVIGQGYSYTFGSGTRLTVV.

This rearrangement joins TRBV7-9 to TRBJ1-1, with a weak D call TRBD1 (5 bases). V dropped 5 bases and J dropped 2 bases, with 21 bases sitting between them. Looked up from germline, CDR1 is SEHNR and CDR2 is FQNEAQ (reference sequence). This CDR3 contains 17 residues. This chain's CDR3 is CASSPGAGGGSNTEAFF. CDR3 in DNA: TGTGCCAGCAGCCCCGGGGCCGGGGGGGGTAGCAACACTGAAGCTTTCTTT.

The chain is built from TRBV28 and TRBJ1-1; 8 nucleotides match TRBD1. The CDR3 runs to 15 residues. The trim removed 3 bases at V and 0 bases at J, leaving 3 bases unmatched. From germline, CDR1 is MDHEN and CDR2 SYDVKM. CDR3 DNA: TGTGCCAGCAGTTTCTGGACAGGGATGAACACTGAAGCTTTCTTT. Encoded protein: CASSFWTGMNTEAFF.

The J gene is TRBJ2-3, the V gene TRBV13; TRBD1 matches at 10 bases. V lost 5 bases, J lost 7 bases, and 6 bases stayed unmatched. CDR1 and CDR2 (germline): PRHDT, FYEKMQ (reference sequence). This CDR3 has 14 amino acids. CDR3 bases: TGTGCCAGCAGCGCAAGACAGGGGGCAAATACGCAGTATTTT. Amino acid sequence: CASSARQGANTQYF.

The CDR3 loop is CASSDRGSHGYTF. Written as DNA, the CDR3 is TGTGCCAGCAGTGATAGAGGGAGTCATGGCTACACCTTC. The chain recombines TRBV6-1 with TRBJ1-2; D uncertain. Germline V gene data show CDR1 as MNHNS and CDR2 as SASEGT. The V gene lost 3 bases and the J gene lost 6 bases, with 11 bases spanning the gap. The CDR3 extends over 13 amino acids.

The J gene is TRBJ1-6, the V gene TRBV28; unclear D gene. CDR1 and CDR2 from the germline V gene are MDHEN and SYDVKM. The germline V and J ends were trimmed by 3 bases and 7 bases, with 7 bases remaining between them. The CDR3 runs to 13 residues. DNA for the CDR3: TGTGCCAGCAGTTTTCGGCGGAATTCACCCCTCCACTTT. Translated: CASSFRRNSPLHF. Supplemented by reference TRBV28 and TRBJ1-6, the full variable domain reads DVKVTQSSRYLVKRTGEKVFLECVQDMDHENMFWYRQDPGLGLRLIYFSYDVKMKEKGDIPEGYSVSREKKERFSLILESASTNQTSMYLCASSFRRNSPLHFGNGTRLTVT.

The CDR3 spells CASSRPGGDNEQFF. In DNA, the CDR3 is TGTGCCAGCAGTCGCCCCGGGGGGGACAATGAGCAGTTCTTC. The chain combines TRBV7-6 with TRBJ2-1; 8 bases agree with TRBD2. The germline CDR1 and CDR2 sequences are SGHVS and FNYEAQ. The CDR3 sequence is 14 residues long. V trimming: 6 bases; J trimming: 5 bases; junction bases outside the gene matches: 6.

The DNA for the CDR3 is TGTGCCAGCAGCGCCGCTTTGGGCATGAACACTGAAGCTTTCTTT. Amino acid sequence: CASSAALGMNTEAFF. The V and J genes are TRBV7-6 and TRBJ1-1; D not certain. V lost 5 bases and J lost 0, with 13 bases in between. The CDR3 covers 15 residues. The germline V gene has CDR1 SGHVS and CDR2 FNYEAQ.

J is TRBJ1-2 and V is TRBV21-1. TRBV21-1 is classified as a pseudogene. This CDR3 has 14 residues. The CDR3 sequence: CASSKVGKDYGYTF. In DNA, the CDR3 is TGTGCCAGCAGCAAAGTCGGGAAGGACTATGGCTACACCTTC.

The V gene is TRBV6-1, the J gene TRBJ2-2, with TRBD1 matching over 11 bases. This CDR3 has 14 residues. The junction had 3 bases not matched to a gene; V was cut back by 6 bases and J by 6 bases. Germline CDR1 reads MNHNS; CDR2 reads SASEGT. This CDR3 is CASRGQGASGELFF. CDR3 coding DNA: TGTGCCAGCAGAGGACAGGGGGCATCCGGGGAGCTGTTTTTT.